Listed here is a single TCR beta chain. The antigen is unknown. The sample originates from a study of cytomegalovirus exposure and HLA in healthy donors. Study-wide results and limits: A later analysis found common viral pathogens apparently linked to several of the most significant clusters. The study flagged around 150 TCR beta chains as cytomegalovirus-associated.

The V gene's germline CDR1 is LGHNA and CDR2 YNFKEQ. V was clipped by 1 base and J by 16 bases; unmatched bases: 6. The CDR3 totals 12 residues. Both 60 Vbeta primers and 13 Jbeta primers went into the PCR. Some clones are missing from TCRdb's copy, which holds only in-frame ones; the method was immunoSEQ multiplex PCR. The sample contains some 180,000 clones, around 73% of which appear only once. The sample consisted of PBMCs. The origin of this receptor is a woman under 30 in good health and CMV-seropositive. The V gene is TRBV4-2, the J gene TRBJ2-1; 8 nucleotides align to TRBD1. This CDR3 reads CASSQVDRGQFF. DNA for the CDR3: TGTGCCAGCAGCCAAGTCGACAGGGGTCAATTCTTC.